This record looks at one T cell receptor (beta chain) sequence and its context. Its antigen is undetermined. Some clones are missing from TCRdb's copy, which holds only in-frame ones; the method was immunoSEQ multiplex PCR. The sample consists of approximately 21,000 clones, more than 60% of them appearing once. V was clipped by 1 base and J by 1 base, with 6 bases between them. This CDR3 spans 13 amino acids. The germline gives CDR1 SGHDT, CDR2 YYEEEE. This record belongs to a study of PD-1 blockade in classical Hodgkin lymphoma. Study-wide context: Once every 2 weeks, patients received intravenous nivolumab at 3 mg/kg.

Findings and caveats of the study: It was among complete responders that baseline diversity resembled that of newly diagnosed patients. CD4+ TCR diversity climbed significantly by C4D1, unlike CD8+ TCR diversity.

Each patient's relapse followed autologous stem cell transplantation, and brentuximab vedotin exposure varied. This sequence originates from a human donor with classical Hodgkin lymphoma. The sample in question was peripheral blood mononuclear cells (PBMCs), obtained at baseline. The V gene is TRBV5-6, the J gene TRBJ2-7; D remains ambiguous. CDR3 loop: CASSLLQSYEQYF. The CDR3 DNA is TGTGCCAGCAGCTTGTTGCAGTCCTACGAGCAGTACTTC.